The rows below give T cell receptor beta chains drawn from one sample of a study of T cell responses to AZD1222 COVID-19 vaccine. Measured with immunoSEQ multiplex PCR; TCRdb has only the in-frame clones, and not every one. The sample records 110,000 or so clones, 85% to 90% being singletons. Sample: peripheral blood, taken 28 days after the second AZD1222 dose. All receptors derive from an adult who received the AZD1222 COVID-19 vaccine. CDR3s include the opening cysteine and the closing phenylalanine or tryptophan. Fields, in order: CDR3 protein, CDR3 DNA, clone size, J gene, D gene, V gene. D genes are given only for firm matches. Size is omitted from some rows. Given values are once, few, many or a class for expanded clones.

CDR3 protein: CASRLAAGAGDEKLFF; CDR3 DNA: TGCGCCAGCAGGTTGGCCGCGGGGGCCGGCGATGAAAAACTGTTTTTT; clone size: .; J gene: TRBJ1-4; D gene: .; V gene: TRBV5-1
CDR3 protein: CASSQDWLAGDHQETQYF; CDR3 DNA: TGTGCCAGCAGCCAAGATTGGCTAGCGGGGGACCACCAAGAGACCCAGTACTTC; clone size: .; J gene: TRBJ2-5; D gene: TRBD2; V gene: TRBV14
CDR3 protein: CASSLVSGRGLYEQYF; CDR3 DNA: TGTGCCAGCAGCTTAGTCAGCGGACGAGGGCTCTACGAGCAGTACTTC; clone size: .; J gene: TRBJ2-7; D gene: .; V gene: TRBV7-9
CDR3 protein: CASSFTAETQYF; CDR3 DNA: TGTGCCAGCAGCTTTACGGCAGAGACCCAGTACTTC; clone size: .; J gene: TRBJ2-5; D gene: .; V gene: TRBV11-3
CDR3 protein: CASRTFRQGSNTEAFF; CDR3 DNA: TGTGCCAGCCGGACCTTTCGACAGGGCTCGAACACTGAAGCTTTCTTT; clone size: .; J gene: TRBJ1-1; D gene: TRBD1; V gene: TRBV19
CDR3 protein: CASSLTDPSYEQYF; CDR3 DNA: TGCGCCAGCAGCTTGACAGACCCCTCCTACGAGCAGTACTTC; clone size: .; J gene: TRBJ2-7; D gene: .; V gene: TRBV5-1
CDR3 protein: CASSIRVSYTF; CDR3 DNA: TGTGCCAGTAGTATCCGAGTGAGCTACACCTTC; clone size: .; J gene: TRBJ1-2; D gene: .; V gene: TRBV19
CDR3 protein: CASSQGSGHRYGYTF; CDR3 DNA: TGTGCCAGCAGCCAAGGGTCGGGACATAGATATGGCTACACCTTC; clone size: .; J gene: TRBJ1-2; D gene: .; V gene: TRBV3-1/TRBV3-2
CDR3 protein: CASRKQGTDGYTF; CDR3 DNA: TGTGCCAGCAGGAAACAGGGTACGGATGGCTACACCTTC; clone size: .; J gene: TRBJ1-2; D gene: .; V gene: TRBV6-5
CDR3 protein: CASSLFNTEAFF; CDR3 DNA: TGTGCCAGCAGCTTATTTAACACTGAAGCTTTCTTT; clone size: .; J gene: TRBJ1-1; D gene: .; V gene: TRBV7-8
CDR3 protein: CAWSVGGATEAFF; CDR3 DNA: TGTGCCTGGAGTGTCGGGGGCGCGACTGAAGCTTTCTTT; clone size: .; J gene: TRBJ1-1; D gene: .; V gene: TRBV30
CDR3 protein: CASSLEPLPGFHYNSPLHF; CDR3 DNA: TGTGCTAGCAGCTTAGAACCCCTCCCAGGGTTCCACTATAATTCACCCCTCCACTTT; clone size: .; J gene: TRBJ1-6; D gene: .; V gene: TRBV7-7
CDR3 protein: CASSESRGHSDTQYF; CDR3 DNA: TGTGCCAGCAGTGAAAGTCGCGGTCACTCAGATACGCAGTATTTT; clone size: .; J gene: TRBJ2-3; D gene: .; V gene: TRBV2
CDR3 protein: CASSSLRGGREGRTGELFF; CDR3 DNA: TGTGCCAGCAGCTCCCTTCGAGGGGGGCGGGAGGGCCGAACCGGGGAGCTGTTTTTT; clone size: .; J gene: TRBJ2-2; D gene: TRBD2; V gene: TRBV11-2
CDR3 protein: CAWSTMRTSGSQETQYF; CDR3 DNA: TGTGCCTGGAGCACAATGAGGACTAGCGGGTCCCAAGAGACCCAGTACTTC; clone size: .; J gene: TRBJ2-5; D gene: TRBD2; V gene: TRBV30
CDR3 protein: CASSLRGRGLADSYEQYF; CDR3 DNA: TGTGCCAGCAGTTTAAGGGGCAGGGGCCTAGCGGACTCCTACGAGCAGTACTTC; clone size: .; J gene: TRBJ2-7; D gene: .; V gene: TRBV6-2/TRBV6-3
CDR3 protein: CASSPTASYEQYF; CDR3 DNA: TGTGCCAGCAGCCCGACAGCGTCCTACGAGCAGTACTTC; clone size: .; J gene: TRBJ2-7; D gene: .; V gene: TRBV7-9
CDR3 protein: CASSQDALRQDSNSPLHF; CDR3 DNA: TGCGCCAGCAGCCAAGATGCGCTCCGACAGGACTCGAATTCACCCCTCCACTTT; clone size: .; J gene: TRBJ1-6; D gene: .; V gene: TRBV4-3
CDR3 protein: CASSFRGRGQETQYF; CDR3 DNA: TGTGCCAGCAGTTTCCGTGGGAGGGGCCAAGAGACCCAGTACTTC; clone size: .; J gene: TRBJ2-5; D gene: TRBD2; V gene: TRBV28
CDR3 protein: CASSLDRFYGYTF; CDR3 DNA: TGTGCCAGCAGTTTGGACAGATTCTATGGCTACACCTTC; clone size: .; J gene: TRBJ1-2; D gene: .; V gene: TRBV12-3/TRBV12-4
CDR3 protein: CASSRLAGGIRETQYF; CDR3 DNA: TGTGCCAGCAGTCGACTAGCGGGGGGGATCCGAGAGACCCAGTACTTC; clone size: .; J gene: TRBJ2-5; D gene: TRBD2; V gene: TRBV28
CDR3 protein: CASSPRTGLTEAFF; CDR3 DNA: TGTGCCAGCTCACCTAGGACAGGGCTCACTGAAGCTTTCTTT; clone size: .; J gene: TRBJ1-1; D gene: TRBD1; V gene: TRBV18
CDR3 protein: CASRRRAINQPQHF; CDR3 DNA: TGTGCCAGCAGGCGTAGGGCAATTAATCAGCCCCAGCATTTT; clone size: .; J gene: TRBJ1-5; D gene: .; V gene: TRBV27
CDR3 protein: CASSALSTGARREQYF; CDR3 DNA: TGTGCCAGCAGTGCCCTCTCGACAGGGGCCAGGCGGGAGCAGTACTTC; clone size: .; J gene: TRBJ2-7; D gene: TRBD1; V gene: TRBV27
CDR3 protein: CASRRGRSNTEAFF; CDR3 DNA: TGTGCCAGCAGGCGGGGACGGTCGAACACTGAAGCTTTCTTT; clone size: .; J gene: TRBJ1-1; D gene: .; V gene: TRBV6-5
CDR3 protein: CASSLMGTVQETQYF; CDR3 DNA: TGTGCCAGCAGTTTAATGGGGACAGTCCAAGAGACCCAGTACTTC; clone size: .; J gene: TRBJ2-5; D gene: TRBD1; V gene: TRBV27
CDR3 protein: CASRGDTHYGYTF; CDR3 DNA: TGTGCCAGCCGGGGGGACACGCACTATGGCTACACCTTC; clone size: .; J gene: TRBJ1-2; D gene: .; V gene: TRBV13
CDR3 protein: CASSPGTGWGYGYTF; CDR3 DNA: TGTGCCAGCAGCCCGGGGACAGGGTGGGGGTATGGCTACACCTTC; clone size: .; J gene: TRBJ1-2; D gene: TRBD1; V gene: TRBV5-4
CDR3 protein: CASSLVFPDTLHGYTF; CDR3 DNA: TGTGCCAGCAGCTTGGTATTCCCGGATACCCTTCATGGCTACACCTTC; clone size: .; J gene: TRBJ1-2; D gene: .; V gene: TRBV5-6
CDR3 protein: CAISGSSGSNEQFF; CDR3 DNA: TGTGCCATCAGTGGGTCTAGCGGGAGCAATGAGCAGTTCTTC; clone size: .; J gene: TRBJ2-1; D gene: TRBD2; V gene: TRBV10-3
CDR3 protein: CASSRAANTEAFF; CDR3 DNA: TGTGCCAGTAGCAGGGCAGCGAACACTGAAGCTTTCTTT; clone size: .; J gene: TRBJ1-1; D gene: .; V gene: TRBV19
CDR3 protein: CASSLDLRTDYEQYF; CDR3 DNA: TGTGCCAGCAGCTTAGACTTAAGGACGGACTACGAGCAGTACTTC; clone size: .; J gene: TRBJ2-7; D gene: .; V gene: TRBV11-2
CDR3 protein: CASSLVGLMNTEAFF; CDR3 DNA: TGTGCCAGCAGCTTGGTAGGGCTCATGAACACTGAAGCTTTCTTT; clone size: .; J gene: TRBJ1-1; D gene: .; V gene: TRBV5-4
CDR3 protein: CASSLLRSSTGELFF; CDR3 DNA: TGTGCCAGCAGTTTATTACGGAGTTCCACCGGGGAGCTGTTTTTT; clone size: .; J gene: TRBJ2-2; D gene: .; V gene: TRBV27
CDR3 protein: CASSLGQGDGYTF; CDR3 DNA: TGCGCCAGCAGCTTGGGCCAAGGGGATGGCTACACCTTC; clone size: once; J gene: TRBJ1-2; D gene: .; V gene: TRBV5-1
CDR3 protein: CASSLATSGATGELFF; CDR3 DNA: TGTGCCAGCAGCTTAGCAACTAGCGGAGCCACCGGGGAGCTGTTTTTT; clone size: .; J gene: TRBJ2-2; D gene: TRBD2; V gene: TRBV7-2
CDR3 protein: CAVKEGQPQHF; CDR3 DNA: TGCGCCGTCAAAGAGGGTCAGCCCCAGCATTTT; clone size: .; J gene: TRBJ1-5; D gene: .; V gene: TRBV5-1
CDR3 protein: CASSGRKPGVPYNEQFF; CDR3 DNA: TGTGCCAGCAGCGGTCGGAAGCCAGGGGTCCCCTACAATGAGCAGTTCTTC; clone size: .; J gene: TRBJ2-1; D gene: .; V gene: TRBV11-3
CDR3 protein: CASSPQTSGGLDEQFF; CDR3 DNA: TGTGCCAGCTCACCGCAGACTAGTGGGGGCCTTGATGAGCAGTTCTTC; clone size: .; J gene: TRBJ2-1; D gene: .; V gene: TRBV18
CDR3 protein: CAISESERGQSRWTSGFYEQYF; CDR3 DNA: TGTGCCATCAGTGAGTCGGAGAGGGGACAGTCACGATGGACTAGCGGGTTCTACGAGCAGTACTTC; clone size: .; J gene: TRBJ2-7; D gene: TRBD2; V gene: TRBV10-3
CDR3 protein: CASSIERGRGARDQPQHF; CDR3 DNA: TGTGCCAGTAGTATAGAGAGGGGCAGGGGGGCCAGGGATCAGCCCCAGCATTTT; clone size: .; J gene: TRBJ1-5; D gene: TRBD1; V gene: TRBV19
CDR3 protein: CASSHTAGDYGYTF; CDR3 DNA: TGCGCCAGCAGTCACACCGCCGGTGACTATGGCTACACCTTC; clone size: .; J gene: TRBJ1-2; D gene: .; V gene: TRBV23-1
CDR3 protein: CASRMTSGSLEQYF; CDR3 DNA: TGTGCCAGCAGAATGACTAGCGGGAGCTTAGAGCAGTACTTC; clone size: .; J gene: TRBJ2-7; D gene: TRBD2; V gene: TRBV6-5
CDR3 protein: CASSRIGAGGRTDTQYF; CDR3 DNA: TGTGCCAGCAGCCGTATTGGGGCAGGGGGGCGCACAGATACGCAGTATTTT; clone size: .; J gene: TRBJ2-3; D gene: .; V gene: TRBV7-6
CDR3 protein: CASRPGTGQDNEQFF; CDR3 DNA: TGTGCCAGCAGACCTGGGACAGGACAAGACAATGAGCAGTTCTTC; clone size: .; J gene: TRBJ2-1; D gene: TRBD1; V gene: TRBV6-5
CDR3 protein: CATSRGRGGLYGYTF; CDR3 DNA: TGTGCCACCAGCAGAGGCCGGGGGGGGCTCTATGGCTACACCTTC; clone size: .; J gene: TRBJ1-2; D gene: .; V gene: TRBV15
CDR3 protein: CASSPRVTRDYGYTF; CDR3 DNA: TGTGCCAGCAGTCCCCGCGTCACCAGGGACTATGGCTACACCTTC; clone size: .; J gene: TRBJ1-2; D gene: .; V gene: TRBV27
CDR3 protein: CASSSSLAGVGDTQYF; CDR3 DNA: TGTGCCAGCAGCTCCTCCCTAGCGGGGGTAGGAGATACGCAGTATTTT; clone size: .; J gene: TRBJ2-3; D gene: TRBD2; V gene: TRBV7-2
CDR3 protein: CASSLTGGVTEAFF; CDR3 DNA: TGTGCCAGCAGCTTAACTGGGGGGGTCACTGAAGCTTTCTTT; clone size: once; J gene: TRBJ1-1; D gene: .; V gene: TRBV7-9